This T cell receptor (beta chain) was observed in a study of blood T cell repertoires in COVID-19. Study at large: The United States, Italy and Spain provided the acute and convalescent COVID-19 samples. Sample material is recorded as cDNA or gDNA derived from T cells, B-cell-depleted T cells, or PBMCs.

The sample holds one count of this clone. Those enrolled in Seattle joined during active infection and were followed longitudinally afterward. TCRdb's table, derived via immunoSEQ multiplex PCR, lists solely in-frame clones and lacks some. This sample has roughly 250,000 clones, with about nine tenths found just once. Sequenced: peripheral blood. The receptor was derived from a woman in her twenties or thirties with COVID-19, enrolled during active disease.

The CDR3 sequence is CASSLTAGNEQFF. The CDR3 DNA follows: TGTGCCAGCAGCTTAACCGCGGGCAATGAGCAGTTCTTC. The V and J genes are TRBV7-9 and TRBJ2-1, with D tentatively TRBD2 (5 bases). Trimming shortened V by 2 bases and J by 6 bases, and 8 bases separated the two germline ends. Germline V lookup: CDR1 SEHNR, CDR2 FQNEAQ (reference sequence). The CDR3 covers 13 residues.